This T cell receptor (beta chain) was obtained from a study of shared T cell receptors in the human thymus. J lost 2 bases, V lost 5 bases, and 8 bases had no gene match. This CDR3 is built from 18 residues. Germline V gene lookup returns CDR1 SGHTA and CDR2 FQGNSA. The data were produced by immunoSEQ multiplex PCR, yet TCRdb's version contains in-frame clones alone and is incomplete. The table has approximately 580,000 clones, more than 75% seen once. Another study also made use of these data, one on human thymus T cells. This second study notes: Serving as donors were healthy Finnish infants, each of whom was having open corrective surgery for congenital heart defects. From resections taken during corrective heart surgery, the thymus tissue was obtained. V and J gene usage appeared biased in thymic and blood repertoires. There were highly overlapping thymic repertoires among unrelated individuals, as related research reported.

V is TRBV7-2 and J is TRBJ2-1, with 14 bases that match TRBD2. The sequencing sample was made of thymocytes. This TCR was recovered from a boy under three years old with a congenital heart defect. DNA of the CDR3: TGTGCCAGCAGCCCGGGACTAGCGGGAGAGGAGGCCTACAATGAGCAGTTCTTC. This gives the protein CASSPGLAGEEAYNEQFF.